This entry concerns a single TCR beta chain. Its antigen remains unidentified. Researchers amplified the TCR beta CDR3 regions from RNA transcripts. Carried out on the TCR CDR3, a first-round RT-PCR used the HTBI primer set. TCRdb independently ran MiXCR on the multiplex PCR reads; one entry per CDR3 protein. The sample includes more than 300,000 distinct CDR3 sequences, less than 15% of them seen just once. This specimen belongs to a study of T cells in Graves' hyperthyroidism and ophthalmopathy. The wider study: Once the initial diagnosis was made, peripheral blood was obtained before any treatment. General study points: Expanded thyroid clonotypes (above 0.001) were mostly also found in blood.

Stable Graves' hyperthyroidism denoted no ophthalmopathy progression over 18 months. V lost 4 bases, J lost 0 bases, and 9 bases stayed unmatched. CDR1 and CDR2 from the germline V gene are MGHDK and SYGVNS. The length of the CDR3 is 18 residues. The TCR originated in a woman between 18 and 29 years old with Graves' hyperthyroidism. This rearrangement joins TRBV25-1 to TRBJ2-1; TRBD2 agrees at 10 bases. Sequencing was performed on blood. The CDR3 is CASSGAWTSGPSYNEQFF. The CDR3 DNA reads TGTGCCAGCAGTGGCGCCTGGACTAGCGGACCCTCCTACAATGAGCAGTTCTTC. Full variable domain (remainder filled in from reference TRBV25-1 and TRBJ2-1): EADIYQTPRYLVIGTGKKITLECSQTMGHDKMYWYQQDPGMELHLIHYSYGVNSTEKGDLSSESTVSRIRTEHFPLTLESARPSHTSQYLCASSGAWTSGPSYNEQFFGPGTRLTVL.